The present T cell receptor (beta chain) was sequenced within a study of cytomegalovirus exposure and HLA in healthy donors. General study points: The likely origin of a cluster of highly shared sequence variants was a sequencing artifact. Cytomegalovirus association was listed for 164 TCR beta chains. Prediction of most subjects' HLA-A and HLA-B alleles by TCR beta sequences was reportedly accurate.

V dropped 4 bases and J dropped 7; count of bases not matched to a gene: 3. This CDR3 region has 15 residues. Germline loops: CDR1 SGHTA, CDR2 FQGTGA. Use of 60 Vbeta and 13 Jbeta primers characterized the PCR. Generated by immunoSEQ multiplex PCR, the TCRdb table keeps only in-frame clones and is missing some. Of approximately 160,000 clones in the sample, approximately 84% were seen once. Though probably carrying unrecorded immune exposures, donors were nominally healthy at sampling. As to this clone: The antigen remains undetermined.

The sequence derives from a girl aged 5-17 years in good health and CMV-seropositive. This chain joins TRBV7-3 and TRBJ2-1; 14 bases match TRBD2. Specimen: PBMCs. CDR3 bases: TGTGCCAGCAGCTCGAGGACTAGCGGGGGGAATGAGCAGTTCTTC. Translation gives CASSSRTSGGNEQFF.